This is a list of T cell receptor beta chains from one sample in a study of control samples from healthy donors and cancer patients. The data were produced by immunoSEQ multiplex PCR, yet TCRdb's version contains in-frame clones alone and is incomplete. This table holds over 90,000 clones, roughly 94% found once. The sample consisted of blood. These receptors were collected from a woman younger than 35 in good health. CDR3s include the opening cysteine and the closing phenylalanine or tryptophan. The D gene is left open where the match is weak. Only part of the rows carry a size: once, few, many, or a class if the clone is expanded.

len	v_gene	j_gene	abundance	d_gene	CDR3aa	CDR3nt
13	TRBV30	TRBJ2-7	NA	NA	CAWRGGPPYEQYF	TGTGCCTGGAGGGGGGGGCCCCCCTACGAGCAGTACTTC
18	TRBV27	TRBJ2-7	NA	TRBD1	CASSPQPTGTVIAYEQYF	TGTGCCAGCAGCCCGCAACCCACCGGGACAGTGATTGCCTACGAGCAGTACTTC
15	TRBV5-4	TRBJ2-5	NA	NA	CASSFRSGPGQTQYF	TGTGCCAGCAGCTTTAGGTCCGGACCCGGCCAGACCCAGTACTTC
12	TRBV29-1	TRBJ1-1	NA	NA	CSVGVGASEAFF	TGCAGCGTTGGGGTGGGGGCCAGTGAAGCTTTCTTT
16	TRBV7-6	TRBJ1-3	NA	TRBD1	CASSYRQGISGNTIYF	TGTGCCAGCAGCTACCGACAGGGGATCTCTGGAAACACCATATATTTT
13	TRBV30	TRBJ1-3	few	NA	CAWSIASGNTIYF	TGTGCCTGGTCAATCGCCTCTGGAAACACCATATATTTT
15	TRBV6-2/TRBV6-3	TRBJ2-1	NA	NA	CASSYPLTGNNEQFF	TGTGCCAGCAGTTACCCCCTGACAGGAAACAATGAGCAGTTCTTC
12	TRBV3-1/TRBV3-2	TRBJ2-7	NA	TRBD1	CASGQGPYEQYF	TGTGCCAGCGGACAGGGGCCCTACGAGCAGTACTTC
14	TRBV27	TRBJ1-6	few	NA	CASTPLVGSSPLHF	TGTGCCAGCACCCCGCTCGTGGGGTCTTCACCCCTCCACTTT
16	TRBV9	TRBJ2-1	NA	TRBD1	CASSPGTGLSYNEQFF	TGTGCCAGCAGCCCGGGGACAGGGCTCTCCTACAATGAGCAGTTCTTC
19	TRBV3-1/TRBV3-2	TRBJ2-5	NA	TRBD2	CASSQDYHLAGGYQETQYF	TGTGCCAGCAGCCAAGATTACCATTTAGCGGGGGGGTACCAAGAGACCCAGTACTTC
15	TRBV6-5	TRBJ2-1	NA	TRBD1	CASSSPGQGWNEQFF	TGTGCCAGCAGTAGCCCGGGACAGGGGTGGAATGAGCAGTTCTTC
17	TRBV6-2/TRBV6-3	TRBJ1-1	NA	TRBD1	CASSNPGRWDRESEAFF	TGTGCCAGCAGCAACCCGGGCCGTTGGGACAGGGAGTCGGAAGCTTTCTTT
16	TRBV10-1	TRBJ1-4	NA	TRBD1	CASSDTTTGEGEKLFF	TGCGCCAGCAGTGACACAACGACAGGGGAAGGTGAAAAACTGTTTTTT
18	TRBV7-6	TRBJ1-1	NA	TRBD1	CASSPRTFEDRGPTEAFF	TGTGCCAGCAGCCCGAGAACATTTGAGGACAGGGGCCCCACTGAAGCTTTCTTT
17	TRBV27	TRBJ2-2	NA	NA	CASSLLTRSTRTGELFF	TGTGCCAGCAGTTTGCTCACTAGGAGCACAAGGACCGGGGAGCTGTTTTTT
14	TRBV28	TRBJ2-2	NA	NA	CASSLYGNTGELFF	TGTGCCAGCAGTTTATATGGCAACACCGGGGAGCTGTTTTTT
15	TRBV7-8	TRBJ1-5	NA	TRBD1	CASSLGGQRNQPQHF	TGTGCCAGCAGCTTGGGGGGACAGCGGAATCAGCCCCAGCATTTT
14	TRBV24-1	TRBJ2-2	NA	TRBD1	CATSEWTGAGELFF	TGTGCCACCAGTGAGTGGACAGGGGCCGGGGAGCTGTTTTTT
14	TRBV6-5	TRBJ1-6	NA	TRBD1	CASSRGQLVRPLHF	TGTGCCAGCAGTCGGGGACAGCTGGTTCGACCCCTCCACTTT
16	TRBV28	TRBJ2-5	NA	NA	CASSFFDSLRQETQYF	TGTGCCAGCAGTTTTTTTGACAGTTTAAGACAAGAGACCCAGTACTTC
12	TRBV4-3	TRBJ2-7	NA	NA	CASSQDWGEQYF	TGCGCCAGCAGCCAAGATTGGGGGGAGCAGTACTTC
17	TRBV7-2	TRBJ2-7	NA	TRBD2	CASSLMVSGRTPYEQYF	TGTGCCAGCAGCTTAATGGTCAGCGGGAGGACCCCCTACGAGCAGTACTTC
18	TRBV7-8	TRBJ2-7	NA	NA	CASSLLRGNLRYLYEQYF	TGTGCCAGCAGCTTACTTCGGGGGAACCTTAGGTATCTCTACGAGCAGTACTTC
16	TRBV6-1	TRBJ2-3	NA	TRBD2	CASSVGLGGSTDTQYF	TGTGCCAGCAGTGTCGGACTAGGCGGGAGCACAGATACGCAGTATTTT
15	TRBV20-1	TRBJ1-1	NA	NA	CSASLGGFWNTEAFF	TGCAGTGCTAGTTTGGGGGGCTTTTGGAACACTGAAGCTTTCTTT
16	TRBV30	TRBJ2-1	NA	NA	CAWSVKGLNSYNEQFF	TGTGCCTGGAGTGTTAAGGGGCTAAACTCCTACAATGAGCAGTTCTTC
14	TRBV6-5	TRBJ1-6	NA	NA	CASSYGRDNSPLHF	TGTGCCAGCAGTTACGGCAGGGATAATTCACCCCTCCACTTT
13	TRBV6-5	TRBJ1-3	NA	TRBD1	CATQGARGNTIYF	TGTGCGACACAGGGGGCTCGTGGAAACACCATATATTTT
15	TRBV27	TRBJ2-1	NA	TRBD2	CASSLGSGTRNEQFF	TGTGCCAGCAGTTTGGGTAGCGGGACGCGAAATGAGCAGTTCTTC
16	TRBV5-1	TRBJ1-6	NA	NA	CASSLVLGDYNSPLHF	TGCGCCAGCAGCTTGGTTTTGGGGGACTATAATTCACCCCTCCACTTT
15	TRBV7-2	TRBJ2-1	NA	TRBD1	CASSLPPGQGIEQFF	TGTGCCAGCAGCTTACCACCCGGACAGGGGATCGAGCAGTTCTTC
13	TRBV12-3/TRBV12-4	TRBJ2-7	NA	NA	CASSSGALTEQYF	TGTGCCAGCAGTTCCGGGGCTTTAACCGAGCAGTACTTC
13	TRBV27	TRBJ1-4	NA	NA	CASSLTENEKLFF	TGTGCCAGCAGTTTAACTGAGAATGAAAAACTGTTTTTT
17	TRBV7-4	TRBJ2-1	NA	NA	CASSPRTGEPPYNEQFF	TGTGCCAGCAGCCCCCGCACGGGGGAACCACCCTACAATGAGCAGTTCTTC
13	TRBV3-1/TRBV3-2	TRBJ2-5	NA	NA	CASTFQAGETQYF	TGTGCCAGCACTTTCCAGGCGGGAGAGACCCAGTACTTC
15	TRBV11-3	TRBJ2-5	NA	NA	CASSLQRGLGETQYF	TGTGCCAGCAGCTTACAACGGGGGCTAGGGGAGACCCAGTACTTC
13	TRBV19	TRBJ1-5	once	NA	CASGDRRGQPQHF	TGTGCCAGTGGGGACCGCCGGGGTCAGCCCCAGCATTTT
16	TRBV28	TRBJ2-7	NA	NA	CASSSPDGGAMDEQYF	TGTGCCAGCAGTTCCCCCGATGGGGGGGCGATGGACGAGCAGTACTTC
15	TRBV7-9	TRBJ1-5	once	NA	CASSLVGAQGQPQHF	TGTGCCAGCAGCTTAGTTGGGGCCCAGGGTCAGCCCCAGCATTTT
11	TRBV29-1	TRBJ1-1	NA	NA	CSVAGGLEAFF	TGCAGCGTTGCCGGGGGACTAGAAGCTTTCTTT
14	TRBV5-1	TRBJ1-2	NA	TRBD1	CASSADRGSSFYTF	TGCGCCAGCAGTGCCGACAGGGGGTCTTCCTTCTACACCTTC
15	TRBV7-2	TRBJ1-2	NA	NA	CASSLGPGPDYGYTF	TGTGCCAGCAGCTTAGGTCCGGGCCCGGACTATGGCTACACCTTC
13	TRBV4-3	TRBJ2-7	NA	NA	CASSQDRQDEQYF	TGCGCCAGCAGCCAAGATCGTCAGGACGAGCAGTACTTC
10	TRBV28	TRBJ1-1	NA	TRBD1	CATGQVEAFF	TGTGCCACAGGACAGGTTGAAGCTTTCTTT
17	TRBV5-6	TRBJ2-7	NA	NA	CASSLLLMREVPYEQYF	TGTGCCAGCAGCTTGTTGTTAATGCGGGAAGTCCCCTACGAGCAGTACTTC
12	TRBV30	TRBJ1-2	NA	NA	CAWSVGRRGYTF	TGTGCCTGGAGTGTGGGCAGAAGGGGCTACACCTTC
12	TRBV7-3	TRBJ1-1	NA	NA	CASSLAGNEAFF	TGTGCCAGCAGCTTAGCAGGGAACGAAGCTTTCTTT
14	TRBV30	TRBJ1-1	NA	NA	CAGKRTGWGTEAFF	TGTGCCGGTAAAAGAACAGGGTGGGGGACTGAAGCTTTCTTT
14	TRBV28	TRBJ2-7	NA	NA	CASNPAQASYEQYF	TGTGCCAGCAATCCGGCACAGGCAAGCTACGAGCAGTACTTC
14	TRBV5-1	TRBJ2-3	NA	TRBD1	CASSLAAGGDTQYF	TGCGCCAGCAGCTTGGCGGCAGGGGGTGATACGCAGTATTTT
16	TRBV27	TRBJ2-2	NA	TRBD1	CASSSLGTGGTGELFF	TGTGCCAGCAGTAGCCTCGGGACAGGGGGGACCGGGGAGCTGTTTTTT
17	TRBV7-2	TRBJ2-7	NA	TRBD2	CASSPRTSGVGLREQYF	TGTGCCAGCAGCCCCCGGACTAGCGGAGTGGGGTTGCGGGAGCAGTACTTC
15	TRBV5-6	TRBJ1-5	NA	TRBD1	CASSLQGRGNQPQHF	TGTGCCAGCAGCTTACAGGGGCGCGGAAATCAGCCCCAGCATTTT
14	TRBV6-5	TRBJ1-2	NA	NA	CASSQHTGIWGYTF	TGTGCCAGCAGTCAACATACAGGGATTTGGGGCTACACCTTC
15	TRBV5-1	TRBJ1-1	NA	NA	CASSLLGTVNTEAFF	TGCGCCAGCAGCTTGTTAGGGACGGTGAACACTGAAGCTTTCTTT
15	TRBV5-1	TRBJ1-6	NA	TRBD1	CASSSDRAGDSPLHF	TGCGCCAGCAGCTCCGACAGGGCCGGGGATTCACCCCTCCACTTT
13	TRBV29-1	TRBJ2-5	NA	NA	CSEGGPLGETQYF	TGCAGCGAGGGGGGCCCGTTAGGCGAGACCCAGTACTTC
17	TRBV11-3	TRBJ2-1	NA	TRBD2	CASSFGLAASSYNEQFF	TGTGCCAGCAGCTTCGGGCTAGCGGCTAGCTCCTACAATGAGCAGTTCTTC